The 29 T cell receptor beta chains presented below share a single source sample, sequenced in a study of blood T cell repertoires in COVID-19 (dated by TCRdb to about 2020). The protocol used for the library was the immunoSEQ multiplex PCR assay. What TCRdb holds here is the immuneACCESS table cut down to in-frame rearrangements. Part of the clones is not present; checked against another copy, under half of the missing clones reflect an unresolved V gene, and the others are unexplained. For this sample there are around 78,000 clones; over 80% appear just once. Under 6.5% of the sample lies in the top ten. The specimen sequenced was peripheral blood. The receptors were gathered from a man over 45 with active COVID-19.

This chain connects TRBV6-6 to TRBJ2-1; D possibly corresponds to TRBD2 (6 bases). The CDR3 covers 13 residues. Deletions cut 6 bases from V and 4 bases from J, with 10 bases between. Germline-derived CDR1 and CDR2 are MNHNY and SVGAGI (reference sequence). The CDR3 loop is CASRVADYNEQFF. The CDR3 coding sequence is TGTGCCAGCAGGGTAGCGGATTACAATGAGCAGTTCTTC.

This sequence joins TRBV24-1 and TRBJ2-7; 8 positions match TRBD1. Trimming took 3 bases from V and 2 from J; bases not matched to a gene: 2. Germline CDR1 reads KGHDR; CDR2 reads SFDVKD. The CDR3 totals 14 residues. CDR3 nucleotide sequence: TGTGCCACCAGTGATGGGGGACAGGCCTACGAGCAGTACTTC. Residues: CATSDGGQAYEQYF.

The rearrangement joins TRBV28 to TRBJ2-7; 12 nucleotides match TRBD2. The CDR3 covers 16 residues. From germline, CDR1 is MDHEN and CDR2 SYDVKM. J was trimmed by 2 bases and V by 6 bases; bases with no gene match: 8. CDR3 bases: TGTGCCAGCAGGGGTACTAGCGGGGGGACTGCCTACGAGCAGTACTTC. Amino acid sequence: CASRGTSGGTAYEQYF. Based on the CDR3 plus reference TRBV28 and TRBJ2-7, the full variable domain is DVKVTQSSRYLVKRTGEKVFLECVQDMDHENMFWYRQDPGLGLRLIYFSYDVKMKEKGDIPEGYSVSREKKERFSLILESASTNQTSMYLCASRGTSGGTAYEQYFGPGTRLTVT.

The V and J genes are TRBV7-2 and TRBJ2-7; possible D gene TRBD2, 5 bases. The CDR3 contains 15 residues. Trimming pared 1 base from V and 5 bases from J, leaving 15 bases between. Germline loops: CDR1 SGHTA, CDR2 FQGNSA. This CDR3 reads CASSLVRVGSHEQYF. The CDR3 nucleotides read TGTGCCAGCAGCTTAGTTCGCGTAGGGAGCCACGAGCAGTACTTC.

This chain uses TRBV18 with TRBJ2-1; the match to TRBD2 covers 11 bases. V was clipped by 2 bases and J by 8 bases; unmatched bases: 14. The germline gives CDR1 KGHSH, CDR2 LQKENI. CDR3 length: 18 amino acids. CDR3 sequence reads: CASSPTPKLAGDYYEQFF. As DNA, the CDR3 is TGTGCCAGCTCACCAACGCCCAAACTAGCGGGGGATTATTATGAGCAGTTCTTC. The whole variable domain, filled in from reference TRBV18 and TRBJ2-1, reads NAGVMQNPRHLVRRRGQEARLRCSPMKGHSHVYWYRQLPEEGLKFMVYLQKENIIDESGMPKERFSAEFPKEGPSILRIQQVVRGDSAAYFCASSPTPKLAGDYYEQFFGPGTRLTVL.

V gene TRBV28 combines with J gene TRBJ2-7, with a possible D match to TRBD2 (6 bases). CDR1 and CDR2 from the germline V gene are MDHEN and SYDVKM. The V gene lost 6 bases and the J gene lost 3 bases, with 12 bases spanning the gap. The CDR3 is 13 residues long. Here the CDR3 DNA reads TGTGCCAGCAGCCTCGCGGGGATCTACGAGCAGTACTTC. As protein: CASSLAGIYEQYF.

The rearrangement links TRBV9 to TRBJ2-1; the D gene is possibly TRBD1 (5 bases). V dropped 0 bases and J dropped 6 bases, with 13 bases sitting between them. The CDR3 has 15 amino acids. Germline CDR1 reads SGDLS; CDR2 reads YYNGEE. The CDR3 sequence is CASSVGQGYINEQFF. CDR3 bases: TGTGCCAGCAGCGTAGGGCAGGGCTATATCAATGAGCAGTTCTTC.

This sequence joins TRBV4-3 and TRBJ2-3; D may be TRBD2 (6 bases). The germline gives CDR1 LGHNA, CDR2 YSLEER. The CDR3 totals 16 residues. V was cut by 1 base and J by 5 bases, with 16 bases left in between. This CDR3 is CASSQGGGAGLDTQYF. CDR3 sequence (DNA): TGCGCCAGCAGCCAAGGAGGAGGGGCTGGTTTAGATACGCAGTATTTT.

As DNA, the CDR3 is TGTGCCAGCAGTCCTTACCAGCGGGGGACGAGGGATACGCAGTATTTT. Protein product: CASSPYQRGTRDTQYF. The chain recombines TRBV7-9 with TRBJ2-3; 8 positions agree with TRBD2. Trimming cost V 6 bases and J 6 bases; bases outside gene matches: 14. CDR1 SEHNR and CDR2 FQNEAQ come from the germline V gene (reference sequence). This CDR3 is built from 16 residues. Using reference TRBV7-9 and TRBJ2-3 for the parts outside the CDR3, the full variable domain is DTGVSQNPRHKITKRGQNVTFRCDPISEHNRLYWYRQTLGQGPEFLTYFQNEAQLEKSRLLSDRFSAERPKGSFSTLEIQRTEQGDSAMYLCASSPYQRGTRDTQYFGPGTRLTVL.

This rearrangement joins TRBV18 to TRBJ1-3, with TRBD1 matching over 7 bases. The CDR3 extends over 18 amino acids. V was pared by 4 bases and J by 0 bases, with 12 bases of the junction left unmatched. Germline CDR1 reads KGHSH; CDR2 reads LQKENI. This CDR3 reads CASSRAGTEWSSGNTIYF. CDR3 coding DNA: TGTGCCAGCTCACGAGCCGGGACAGAATGGAGCTCTGGAAACACCATATATTTT.

The rearrangement joins TRBV6-2 or TRBV6-3 to TRBJ2-2; D is uncertain. V lost 2 bases and J 1 base, leaving 5 bases between the germline ends. This CDR3 contains 14 residues. Germline V gene sequence: CDR1 MNHEY, CDR2 SVGEGT. This chain's CDR3 is CASSYGRNTGELFF. CDR3 nucleotides: TGTGCCAGCAGTTACGGCCGGAACACCGGGGAGCTGTTTTTT.

V usage is TRBV6-1 and J usage is TRBJ1-1; 11 nucleotides line up with TRBD1. The germline gives CDR1 MNHNS, CDR2 SASEGT. V gave up 4 bases and J gave up 0 bases; unmatched junction bases: 10. The CDR3 consists of 18 residues. CDR3 region: CASSGGQGARTVNTEAFF. DNA for the CDR3: TGTGCCAGCAGTGGAGGACAGGGGGCAAGGACAGTGAACACTGAAGCTTTCTTT.

This chain joins TRBV6-1 and TRBJ2-2, with D possibly matching TRBD2 (6 bases). Per germline, CDR1 MNHNS and CDR2 SASEGT. V was cut by 0 bases and J by 6 bases, with 14 bases left in between. The CDR3 has 16 residues. CDR3 in DNA: TGTGCCAGCAGTGAAGCTATAGGGAGGAGCGCCGGGGAGCTGTTTTTT. It is translated as CASSEAIGRSAGELFF.

Only one count was recorded for this clone. The rearrangement links TRBV24-1 to TRBJ1-6; 9 nucleotides match TRBD1. The CDR3 runs 15 residues. The V gene end was trimmed by 8 bases and the J gene end by 6 bases; junction bases not matched to a gene: 7. Germline CDR1 is KGHDR and CDR2 is SFDVKD. CDR3 sequence (DNA): TGTGCCACCACCCCGGACAGGGGATCTAATTCACCCCTCCACTTT. Amino acid sequence: CATTPDRGSNSPLHF.

The chain carries TRBV21-1 and TRBJ2-1; TRBD2 is taken as the D call from the table, unchecked against the DNA. TRBV21-1 is a known pseudogene. The CDR3 has 16 amino acids. As DNA, the CDR3 is TGTGCCAGCAGCAAAGTAGCGTGGCAGAACTACAATGAGCAGTTCTTC. It translates to CASSKVAWQNYNEQFF.

This clone was detected only a few times. CDR3 nucleotides: TGTGCCAGCTCCGGACAGGCGAACACTGAAGCTTTCTTT. Amino acids: CASSGQANTEAFF. The chain links TRBV18 to TRBJ1-1; the match to TRBD1 covers 7 bases. This CDR3 spans 13 amino acids. Germline CDR1 is KGHSH and CDR2 is LQKENI. After removal of 6 bases from V and 1 base from J, the junction contained 2 bases not matched to a gene.

The gene calls are TRBV5-1 and TRBJ2-2, with 9 bases identical to TRBD1. After removal of 0 bases from V and 3 bases from J, the junction contained 3 bases not matched to a gene. This CDR3 is 16 amino acids long. Germline V gene data show CDR1 as SGHRS and CDR2 as YFSETQ. CDR3 nucleotide sequence: TGCGCCAGCAGCTTGGGGGACAGGGTAGACACCGGGGAGCTGTTTTTT. It specifies CASSLGDRVDTGELFF.

The chain uses TRBV2 and TRBJ2-1; TRBD1 aligns across 10 bases. From germline, CDR1 is SNHLY and CDR2 FYNNEI. The V and J ends lost 6 bases and 9 bases, in that order; junction bases with no gene match: 2. The CDR3 sequence is 12 residues long. CDR3 in amino acids: CASSGQGGEQFF. In DNA, the CDR3 is TGTGCCAGCAGCGGACAGGGGGGTGAGCAGTTCTTC.

This clone occurred once. The J gene is TRBJ2-6, the V gene TRBV27, with D unclear. V lost 5 bases and J 1 base, leaving 18 bases between the germline ends. Germline loops: CDR1 MNHEY, CDR2 SMNVEV (reference sequence). The CDR3 totals 18 residues. The CDR3 spells CASSPYGQQLSGANVLTF. DNA for the CDR3: TGTGCCAGCAGTCCTTACGGCCAACAGTTATCTGGGGCCAACGTCCTGACTTTC.

The rearrangement uses TRBV7-9 and TRBJ2-1, with 10 positions matching TRBD2. This CDR3 region has 15 residues. The germline gives CDR1 SEHNR, CDR2 FQNEAQ (reference sequence). The ends lost 6 bases at V and 6 bases at J; junction bases unmatched: 8. DNA of the CDR3: TGTGCCAGCAGTTCTCTAGCGGGAGCTTTCAATGAGCAGTTCTTC. It translates to CASSSLAGAFNEQFF.

This clone was detected a few times. V and J are TRBV20-1 and TRBJ2-1; TRBD2 matches at 7 bases. V was clipped by 2 bases and J by 10 bases; unmatched bases: 2. This CDR3 region has 11 residues. Germline V gene data show CDR1 as DFQATT and CDR2 as SNEGSKA (reference sequence). CDR3 in amino acids: CSARRTREQFF. In DNA, the CDR3 is TGCAGTGCTAGACGGACTAGGGAGCAGTTCTTC.

This clone appeared once. This chain links TRBV30 with TRBJ2-1, with no clear D. The ends were cut back, 5 bases at V and 5 bases at J, with 13 bases in the middle. Germline V gene data show CDR1 as GTSNPN and CDR2 as SVGIG (reference sequence). This CDR3 is built from 13 residues. The DNA of the CDR3 is TGTGCCTGGGGGCCGGGTTTCGACAATGAGCAGTTCTTC. Translation: CAWGPGFDNEQFF.

The J gene is TRBJ2-7, the V gene TRBV5-6, with unresolved D. CDR3 length: 12 residues. Germline-derived CDR1 and CDR2 are SGHDT and YYEEEE. Trimming cost V 4 bases and J 3 bases, with 8 bases left between them. The CDR3 nucleotides read TGTGCCAGCAGCACATACAGCTACGAGCAGTACTTC. Translating it yields CASSTYSYEQYF. Supplemented by reference TRBV5-6 and TRBJ2-7, the full variable domain reads DAGVTQSPTHLIKTRGQQVTLRCSPKSGHDTVSWYQQALGQGPQFIFQYYEEEERQRGNFPDRFSGHQFPNYSSELNVNALLLGDSALYLCASSTYSYEQYFGPGTRLTVT.

The gene calls are TRBV5-1 and TRBJ1-2, with 8 nucleotides matching TRBD1. The CDR3 consists of 14 residues. Per germline, CDR1 SGHRS and CDR2 YFSETQ. With V trimmed by 4 bases and J by 7 bases, 9 bases remained unmatched. CDR3 loop: CASSQQGARIGYTF. CDR3 coding DNA: TGCGCCAGCAGCCAGCAGGGGGCGCGGATTGGCTACACCTTC.

For the CDR3, the DNA is TGTGCCAGCAGTTGGGCAGGGCTTGCAACTAATGAAAAACTGTTTTTT. It codes for CASSWAGLATNEKLFF. The chain combines TRBV28 with TRBJ1-4; D is perhaps TRBD1 (5 bases). Germline V gene lookup returns CDR1 MDHEN and CDR2 SYDVKM. The CDR3 length is 16 residues. V was shortened by 4 bases and J by 0 bases, with 12 bases between the two germline ends.

The chain carries TRBV5-4 and TRBJ2-7; 9 bases fit TRBD1. This CDR3 has 14 residues. CDR1 is SGHNT, CDR2 YYREEE, per germline (reference sequence). The V segment lost 0 bases and the J segment 6 bases; nucleotides outside the gene matches: 4. The CDR3 here is CASSLGGDRVEQYF. The CDR3 coding sequence is TGTGCCAGCAGCTTGGGGGGGGACAGGGTCGAGCAGTACTTC.

The chain links TRBV4-2 to TRBJ2-7; 9 nucleotides agree with TRBD2. Germline V gene lookup returns CDR1 LGHNA and CDR2 YNFKEQ. The CDR3 loop spans 15 amino acids. Trimming cost V 0 bases and J 6 bases; bases outside gene matches: 6. The CDR3 protein is CASSQEVAGASEQYF. As DNA, the CDR3 is TGTGCCAGCAGCCAAGAGGTAGCGGGAGCTTCCGAGCAGTACTTC.

This clone was observed a single time. The chain joins TRBV4-1 to TRBJ2-2; 7 bases fit TRBD1. Per the germline V gene, CDR1 is MGHRA and CDR2 is YSYEKL. V was pared by 4 bases and J by 3 bases, with 8 bases of the junction left unmatched. This CDR3 has 16 residues. Here the CDR3 reads CASSRSWTGDTGELFF. CDR3 DNA: TGCGCCAGCAGCCGATCCTGGACAGGTGACACCGGGGAGCTGTTTTTT.

The chain joins TRBV27 to TRBJ1-5; weak D call: TRBD1 (6 bases). V was pared by 6 bases and J by 2 bases, with 35 bases between. Germline CDR1 and CDR2: MNHEY and SMNVEV (reference sequence). This CDR3 spans 22 amino acids. The CDR3 bases are TGTGCCAGCAGCCCAGACAGCTTACTTCGGTCTTTGAAGGGGGAAGGCAATCAGCCCCAGCATTTT. This translates into CASSPDSLLRSLKGEGNQPQHF.